This entry features one TCR beta chain sequence. V was pared by 8 bases and J by 0 bases, with 11 bases of the junction left unmatched. Germline V gene lookup returns CDR1 MNHNY and CDR2 SVGAGI (reference sequence). CDR3 size: 16 residues. In the source study's methods: The assay estimated nucleated cells by amplifying reference gene primers. Only in-frame clones appear in the TCRdb table, and some are missing; sequencing was by immunoSEQ multiplex PCR. The V and J calls and clone size were taken over from that table, and D and trimming were inferred from the DNA. The sample consists of some 450,000 clones, about 91% of them appearing once. While infection was still active, Seattle patients were enrolled and then followed longitudinally. The data are from a study of blood T cell repertoires in COVID-19. Overall study: Sites across the United States, Italy and Spain contributed samples from acute and convalescent COVID-19. Sample material is recorded as cDNA or gDNA derived from T cells, B-cell-depleted T cells, or PBMCs.

Sequencing was carried out using peripheral blood. The clonotype originates from a woman between 45 and 65 years old with COVID-19, enrolled during active disease. This chain uses TRBV6-6 with TRBJ2-5; 8 bases map to TRBD1. CDR3 in amino acids: CASLGQGTLNQETQYF. Written as DNA, the CDR3 is TGTGCCAGCCTTGGACAGGGTACGCTCAACCAAGAGACCCAGTACTTC.